The 2 T cell receptor beta chains presented below share a single source sample, sequenced in a study of blood T cell repertoires in COVID-19. TCRdb keeps only in-frame clones here, not all; method: immunoSEQ multiplex PCR. The table has fewer than 350,000 clones, 70% to 90% seen once. Material: PBMCs or T cells enriched from blood (not recorded which). These receptors came from a woman aged 40-49 years with acute COVID-19.

The DNA of the CDR3 is TGTGCCAGCAGCTCCGGGACTAGCGGGAGATCGGGCGGGGAGCTGTTTTTT. Translation: CASSSGTSGRSGGELFF. The V gene is TRBV7-6, the J gene TRBJ2-2; 14 bases align to TRBD2. V was clipped by 4 bases and J by 7 bases; unmatched bases: 8. From germline, CDR1 is SGHVS and CDR2 FNYEAQ. The CDR3 spans 17 residues.

This clone has just one count. The chain combines TRBV19 with TRBJ1-2, with D tentatively TRBD1 (6 bases). With 5 bases removed from V and 1 base from J, the gap between germline ends came to 17 bases. The CDR3 totals 16 residues. Germline V gives CDR1 LNHDA, CDR2 SQIVND (reference sequence). The CDR3 reads CASSRGGLLFNYGYTF. CDR3 bases: TGTGCCAGTAGTCGGGGGGGGCTTCTCTTTAACTATGGCTACACCTTC.